This record looks at one T cell receptor beta chain sequence and its context. It lacks a known antigen. Nothing much larger sits one base from this clone, and base qualities are not available. Per the germline V gene (reference sequence), SEHNR is the CDR1 and FQNEAQ is the CDR2. Measured from the cysteine to the phenylalanine, the CDR3 is 15 residues long. Only CDR3 DNA is held: 45 bases, read in frame from base 1. V is shortened by 0 bases, J by 7 bases, and the region joining them spans 15 bases. The data stem from a study of T-cell reconstitution after alpha-beta-depleted transplantation in children listed by TCRdb under 2016. Looking at the study overall: T-cell immune reconstitution after TCRalphabeta/CD19-depleted allogeneic hematopoietic cell transplantation in children was quantitatively tracked in the study by means of TCR repertoire profiling.

Libraries were prepared through PCR. The sample was run on an Illumina HiSeq 2500. TCR libraries were prepared with molecular barcoding, using unique molecular identifiers to normalize TCRbeta repertoire quantification. TCRdb itself trimmed the public reads at Q25 with fastp, ran MiXCR and retained productive beta chains. A single entry per CDR3 protein holds the most common genes and DNA from its merged rows. Recorded for this sample are about 540,000 distinct CDR3 sequences; roughly 18% of them occurred a single time. The ten largest clones add up to 3% to 3.5% of the sample. The input for sequencing was PBMCs from the stem cell graft donor, taken from the stem cell graft. The chain links TRBV7-9 with TRBJ1-2; no confident D gene assignment can be made. The sequence came from a human donor who donated a stem cell graft to a child with acute lymphoblastic leukemia. The CDR3 region has the sequence CASSLADGNYVGYTF. The DNA reads as follows: TGTGCCAGCAGCTTAGCGGACGGGAACTATGTTGGCTACACCTTC.